Reported below is one TCR beta chain. The sample belongs to a study of blood T cell repertoires in COVID-19. As for the study in general: T cells, B-cell-depleted T cells, or PBMCs provided the cDNA or gDNA that served as material.

Libraries were prepared by immunoSEQ multiplex PCR; TCRdb keeps only in-frame clonotypes and omits some of them. The sample contains a few hundred thousand clones, approximately 87% of which appear only once. Sequenced input: PBMCs or T cells enriched from blood (not recorded which). The receptor comes from a woman between 40 and 50 years old who had recovered from COVID-19.

CDR3 protein: CASSPARLAGGYEQYF. Here the CDR3 DNA reads TGTGCCAGCAGCCCCGCCCGACTAGCGGGAGGCTACGAGCAGTACTTC. The chain carries TRBV7-8 and TRBJ2-7, with TRBD2 matching 13 bases. The CDR3 contains 16 residues. CDR1 is SGHVS, CDR2 FQNEAQ, per germline. Trimming cost V 5 bases and J 3 bases; bases outside gene matches: 7.